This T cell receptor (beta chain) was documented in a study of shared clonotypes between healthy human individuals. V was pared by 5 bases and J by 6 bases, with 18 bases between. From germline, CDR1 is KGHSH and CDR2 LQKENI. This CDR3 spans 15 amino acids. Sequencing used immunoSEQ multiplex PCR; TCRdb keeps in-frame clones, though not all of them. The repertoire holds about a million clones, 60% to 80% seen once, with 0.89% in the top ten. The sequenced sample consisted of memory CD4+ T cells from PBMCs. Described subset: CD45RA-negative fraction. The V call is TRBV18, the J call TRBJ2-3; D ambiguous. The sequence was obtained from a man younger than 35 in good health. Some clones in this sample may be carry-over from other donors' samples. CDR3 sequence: CASSTVWAQGDTQYF. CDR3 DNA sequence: TGTGCCAGCTCAACCGTTTGGGCCCAAGGGGATACGCAGTATTTT.